This is a list of T cell receptor beta chains from one sample in a study of cytomegalovirus exposure and HLA in healthy donors. The repertoire was sequenced with immunoSEQ multiplex PCR; TCRdb's copy has only in-frame clones and lacks some. The sample holds 85,000 to 120,000 clones, 75% to 90% seen once. The sequencing input was PBMCs. These receptors all come from a man in his forties in good health and CMV-seronegative. Each CDR3 is given with its conserved first and last residue. D genes are given only for firm matches. The listing skips clone size in some rows; elsewhere it reads once, few, many or a size class.

j_call: TRBJ2-1; clone_size: NA; d_call: TRBD1; cdr3_length: 16; v_call: TRBV9; cdr3_nt: TGTGCCAGCAGCGTAGGCAGGGGGAGCTCCTACAATGAGCAGTTCTTC; cdr3_aa: CASSVGRGSSYNEQFF
j_call: TRBJ1-1; clone_size: NA; d_call: NA; cdr3_length: 14; v_call: TRBV19; cdr3_nt: TGTGCCAGTAGTTCCGACAGTCTGAACACTGAAGCTTTCTTT; cdr3_aa: CASSSDSLNTEAFF
j_call: TRBJ1-3; clone_size: NA; d_call: TRBD1; cdr3_length: 13; v_call: TRBV29-1; cdr3_nt: TGCAGCGTCGGACAGGGGGCTGGAAACACCATATATTTT; cdr3_aa: CSVGQGAGNTIYF
j_call: TRBJ2-7; clone_size: NA; d_call: TRBD2; cdr3_length: 18; v_call: TRBV5-1; cdr3_nt: TGCGCCAGCAGCACGGATGTGGGAGTTAGCGGGGATTTTGAGGAGCAGTACTTC; cdr3_aa: CASSTDVGVSGDFEEQYF
j_call: TRBJ2-5; clone_size: NA; d_call: NA; cdr3_length: 11; v_call: TRBV7-3; cdr3_nt: TGTGCCAGCAGCTTAGCGGGGACCCAGTACTTC; cdr3_aa: CASSLAGTQYF
j_call: TRBJ1-6; clone_size: once; d_call: NA; cdr3_length: 15; v_call: TRBV7-2; cdr3_nt: TGTGCCAGCAGCTTGTGGTACGGGGTAAGTTCACCCCTCCACTTT; cdr3_aa: CASSLWYGVSSPLHF
j_call: TRBJ1-5; clone_size: NA; d_call: NA; cdr3_length: 14; v_call: TRBV7-9; cdr3_nt: TGTGCCAGCAGCCTAGCTACAGCAAATCAGCCCCAGCATTTT; cdr3_aa: CASSLATANQPQHF
j_call: TRBJ1-1; clone_size: NA; d_call: TRBD1; cdr3_length: 16; v_call: TRBV19; cdr3_nt: TGTGCCAGTAGTATGAGCGGTGGGACAGTGAACACTGAAGCTTTCTTT; cdr3_aa: CASSMSGGTVNTEAFF
j_call: TRBJ1-4; clone_size: NA; d_call: TRBD1; cdr3_length: 11; v_call: TRBV7-9; cdr3_nt: TGTGCCAGCAGCACCTCCGGGACAGCGTTTTTT; cdr3_aa: CASSTSGTAFF
j_call: TRBJ1-5; clone_size: NA; d_call: TRBD1; cdr3_length: 14; v_call: TRBV6-6; cdr3_nt: TGTGCCAGCAGCTATACAGGGGGTGGTCAGCCCCAGCATTTT; cdr3_aa: CASSYTGGGQPQHF
j_call: TRBJ1-2; clone_size: once; d_call: NA; cdr3_length: 11; v_call: TRBV5-5; cdr3_nt: TGTGCCAGCAGCTTGGGGCTTGGCTACACCTTC; cdr3_aa: CASSLGLGYTF
j_call: TRBJ2-3; clone_size: NA; d_call: NA; cdr3_length: 14; v_call: TRBV7-2; cdr3_nt: TGTGCCAGCAGGTACGGCGGGACCACAGATACGCAGTATTTT; cdr3_aa: CASRYGGTTDTQYF
j_call: TRBJ2-3; clone_size: NA; d_call: TRBD2; cdr3_length: 16; v_call: TRBV4-3; cdr3_nt: TGCGCCAGCAGCCAATTAGCGGGGGGGAGCACAGATACGCAGTATTTT; cdr3_aa: CASSQLAGGSTDTQYF
j_call: TRBJ1-1; clone_size: once; d_call: NA; cdr3_length: 15; v_call: TRBV4-3; cdr3_nt: TGCGCCAGCAGCCAAGACGCAGTCATGAACACTGAAGCTTTCTTT; cdr3_aa: CASSQDAVMNTEAFF
j_call: TRBJ1-1; clone_size: NA; d_call: TRBD1; cdr3_length: 13; v_call: TRBV15; cdr3_nt: TGTGCCACCAACAGGGGGGACATGACTGAAGCTTTCTTT; cdr3_aa: CATNRGDMTEAFF
j_call: TRBJ2-1; clone_size: NA; d_call: TRBD1; cdr3_length: 19; v_call: TRBV4-1; cdr3_nt: TGCGCCAGCAGCCATCACCAAAGTGGGGCAGGGGGCAACTACAATGAGCAGTTCTTC; cdr3_aa: CASSHHQSGAGGNYNEQFF
j_call: TRBJ2-3; clone_size: NA; d_call: NA; cdr3_length: 13; v_call: TRBV5-4; cdr3_nt: TGTGCCAGCAGCTTACAGGGCACAGATACGCAGTATTTT; cdr3_aa: CASSLQGTDTQYF
j_call: TRBJ2-5; clone_size: NA; d_call: TRBD2; cdr3_length: 18; v_call: TRBV6-1; cdr3_nt: TGTGCCAGCAGTGAAGCCGCACTAGCGGGGGGGAGTTCGGAGACCCAGTACTTC; cdr3_aa: CASSEAALAGGSSETQYF
j_call: TRBJ2-3; clone_size: NA; d_call: TRBD2; cdr3_length: 16; v_call: TRBV4-3; cdr3_nt: TGCGCCAGCAGCCAAGAAGCGGGGGCAACCACAGATACGCAGTATTTT; cdr3_aa: CASSQEAGATTDTQYF
j_call: TRBJ1-4; clone_size: NA; d_call: TRBD1; cdr3_length: 14; v_call: TRBV7-6; cdr3_nt: TGTGCCAGCAGCCGGGACAGGCTCCATGAAAAACTGTTTTTT; cdr3_aa: CASSRDRLHEKLFF
j_call: TRBJ2-7; clone_size: NA; d_call: TRBD1; cdr3_length: 15; v_call: TRBV5-4; cdr3_nt: TGTGCCAGCAGCTGGGGGGACAGGGCGCCCTACGAGCAGTACTTC; cdr3_aa: CASSWGDRAPYEQYF
j_call: TRBJ1-6; clone_size: NA; d_call: NA; cdr3_length: 15; v_call: TRBV2; cdr3_nt: TGTGCCAGCAGTCGTCAGGGGATTGGGGAATCACCCCTCCACTTT; cdr3_aa: CASSRQGIGESPLHF
j_call: TRBJ1-2; clone_size: NA; d_call: NA; cdr3_length: 14; v_call: TRBV2; cdr3_nt: TGTGCCAGCAGTGAAAGGGAGGGAGACGATGGCTACACCTTC; cdr3_aa: CASSEREGDDGYTF
j_call: TRBJ1-6; clone_size: NA; d_call: NA; cdr3_length: 17; v_call: TRBV4-3; cdr3_nt: TGCGCCAGCAGCCAAGAAGCAGCCCGGCAGGGTAATTCACCCCTCCACTTT; cdr3_aa: CASSQEAARQGNSPLHF
j_call: TRBJ2-1; clone_size: NA; d_call: NA; cdr3_length: 10; v_call: TRBV2; cdr3_nt: TGTGCCAGCAACGGTTATGAGCAGTTCTTC; cdr3_aa: CASNGYEQFF
j_call: TRBJ2-5; clone_size: NA; d_call: TRBD1; cdr3_length: 15; v_call: TRBV11-2; cdr3_nt: TGTGCCAGCACCCTCCCGGACAGGTACCAAGAGACCCAGTACTTC; cdr3_aa: CASTLPDRYQETQYF
j_call: TRBJ2-1; clone_size: few; d_call: TRBD2; cdr3_length: 15; v_call: TRBV6-4; cdr3_nt: TGTGCCAGCAGTACATCTAGCGGGGGGCGGAATGAGCAGTTCTTC; cdr3_aa: CASSTSSGGRNEQFF
j_call: TRBJ2-3; clone_size: NA; d_call: TRBD2; cdr3_length: 18; v_call: TRBV5-1; cdr3_nt: TGCGCCAGCAGCTTGGGAGGACTAGCGGGGGGGCTGGCAGATACGCAGTATTTT; cdr3_aa: CASSLGGLAGGLADTQYF
j_call: TRBJ1-1; clone_size: few; d_call: NA; cdr3_length: 13; v_call: TRBV7-2; cdr3_nt: TGTGCCAGCAGCTTAGTGCCCAAGAGTGAAGCTTTCTTT; cdr3_aa: CASSLVPKSEAFF
j_call: TRBJ2-6; clone_size: NA; d_call: NA; cdr3_length: 13; v_call: TRBV15; cdr3_nt: TGTGCCACCAGGCAGGGGGGCTTGAACGTCCTGACTTTC; cdr3_aa: CATRQGGLNVLTF
j_call: TRBJ1-2; clone_size: few; d_call: TRBD1; cdr3_length: 16; v_call: TRBV5-1; cdr3_nt: TGCGCCAGCAGCCCGGGACAGGGGGCTGGTAGCTATGGCTACACCTTC; cdr3_aa: CASSPGQGAGSYGYTF
j_call: TRBJ2-7; clone_size: NA; d_call: TRBD2; cdr3_length: 19; v_call: TRBV27; cdr3_nt: TGTGCCAGCAGTTTAAGAGGCCCTTTTGAGGGGGGACTAGCACCCGAGCAGTACTTC; cdr3_aa: CASSLRGPFEGGLAPEQYF
j_call: TRBJ2-1; clone_size: few; d_call: TRBD2; cdr3_length: 15; v_call: TRBV27; cdr3_nt: TGTGCCAGCAGATTCGGGGGGAGCTCCTACAATGAGCAGTTCTTC; cdr3_aa: CASRFGGSSYNEQFF
j_call: TRBJ2-1; clone_size: NA; d_call: NA; cdr3_length: 13; v_call: TRBV7-2; cdr3_nt: TGTGCCAGCAGCTTGATGGCGGGGAATGAGCAGTTCTTC; cdr3_aa: CASSLMAGNEQFF
j_call: TRBJ2-3; clone_size: once; d_call: NA; cdr3_length: 14; v_call: TRBV5-3; cdr3_nt: TGTGCCAGAAGCTTGCAGCGCTTCACAGATACGCAGTATTTT; cdr3_aa: CARSLQRFTDTQYF
j_call: TRBJ1-1; clone_size: NA; d_call: NA; cdr3_length: 15; v_call: TRBV6-5; cdr3_nt: TGTGCCAGCAGTTACTCGCGTGTTTCGGGCACTGAAGCTTTCTTT; cdr3_aa: CASSYSRVSGTEAFF
j_call: TRBJ2-3; clone_size: NA; d_call: NA; cdr3_length: 15; v_call: TRBV6-1; cdr3_nt: TGTGCCAGCAGAGCCTACAGGGTTGGCGCAGATACGCAGTATTTT; cdr3_aa: CASRAYRVGADTQYF
j_call: TRBJ2-7; clone_size: few; d_call: NA; cdr3_length: 16; v_call: TRBV30; cdr3_nt: TGTGCCTGGAGTGGCGGGCGTTTGGGGATCGGCTACGAGCAGTACTTC; cdr3_aa: CAWSGGRLGIGYEQYF
j_call: TRBJ1-2; clone_size: NA; d_call: NA; cdr3_length: 13; v_call: TRBV30; cdr3_nt: TGTGCCTGGAGTGCCGGGGGAACGCATGGCTACACCTTC; cdr3_aa: CAWSAGGTHGYTF
j_call: TRBJ2-1; clone_size: NA; d_call: TRBD2; cdr3_length: 16; v_call: TRBV7-8; cdr3_nt: TGTGCCAGCACCCTGCGGACTAGCGGGAATTACAATGAGCAGTTCTTC; cdr3_aa: CASTLRTSGNYNEQFF
j_call: TRBJ1-5; clone_size: NA; d_call: NA; cdr3_length: 13; v_call: TRBV19; cdr3_nt: TGTGCCAGTAGTAGAGGGTACCGTCAGCCCCAGCATTTT; cdr3_aa: CASSRGYRQPQHF
j_call: TRBJ1-2; clone_size: NA; d_call: NA; cdr3_length: 12; v_call: TRBV6-1; cdr3_nt: TGTGCCAGCAGTGAGAGAGACTATGGCTACACCTTC; cdr3_aa: CASSERDYGYTF
j_call: TRBJ2-5; clone_size: NA; d_call: NA; cdr3_length: 12; v_call: TRBV7-9; cdr3_nt: TGTTCCAGCAGCTTAGCGATGGGGGCAGAGTACTTC; cdr3_aa: CSSSLAMGAEYF
j_call: TRBJ2-1; clone_size: once; d_call: TRBD2; cdr3_length: 16; v_call: TRBV7-9; cdr3_nt: TGTGCCAGCAGGCCCCCTCTAGCGGGGGCGGGGGGTGAGCAGTTCTTC; cdr3_aa: CASRPPLAGAGGEQFF
j_call: TRBJ2-7; clone_size: few; d_call: TRBD1; cdr3_length: 14; v_call: TRBV29-1; cdr3_nt: TGCAGCGTCAAACGGGGGACAGGGGGCCACGAGCAGTACTTC; cdr3_aa: CSVKRGTGGHEQYF
j_call: TRBJ1-2; clone_size: NA; d_call: NA; cdr3_length: 14; v_call: TRBV19; cdr3_nt: TGTGCCAGTAGAACTCAGGGTGCTAACTATGGCTACACCTTC; cdr3_aa: CASRTQGANYGYTF
j_call: TRBJ1-6; clone_size: NA; d_call: NA; cdr3_length: 13; v_call: TRBV30; cdr3_nt: TGTGCCAGGGGATCCTCCTATAATTCACCCCTCCACTTT; cdr3_aa: CARGSSYNSPLHF
j_call: TRBJ2-7; clone_size: NA; d_call: TRBD1; cdr3_length: 15; v_call: TRBV5-1; cdr3_nt: TGCGCCAGCAGCTTAGGACAGGGAATGTCCTACGAGCAGTACTTC; cdr3_aa: CASSLGQGMSYEQYF
j_call: TRBJ1-3; clone_size: NA; d_call: NA; cdr3_length: 17; v_call: TRBV4-1; cdr3_nt: TGCGCCAGCAGCCAAGAAAACGCGGCCGGCTCTGGAAACACCATATATTTT; cdr3_aa: CASSQENAAGSGNTIYF
j_call: TRBJ2-7; clone_size: NA; d_call: NA; cdr3_length: 14; v_call: TRBV27; cdr3_nt: TGTGCCAGCAGTTTATTGGGGACTCCCCTCGAGCAGTACTTC; cdr3_aa: CASSLLGTPLEQYF
j_call: TRBJ2-5; clone_size: NA; d_call: TRBD1; cdr3_length: 18; v_call: TRBV5-1; cdr3_nt: TGCGCCAGCAGCTTGGTGCCTCGGGGACAGGGGGCGCGGGAGACCCAGTACTTC; cdr3_aa: CASSLVPRGQGARETQYF
j_call: TRBJ2-2; clone_size: NA; d_call: NA; cdr3_length: 16; v_call: TRBV9; cdr3_nt: TGTGCCAGCAGCGTAGGCCCAGGGGCGAACACCGGGGAGCTGTTTTTT; cdr3_aa: CASSVGPGANTGELFF
j_call: TRBJ2-5; clone_size: NA; d_call: NA; cdr3_length: 14; v_call: TRBV21-1; cdr3_nt: TGTGCCAGCAGCAAAGATCCGGGGCAAGAGACCCAGTACTTC; cdr3_aa: CASSKDPGQETQYF
j_call: TRBJ2-5; clone_size: NA; d_call: TRBD1; cdr3_length: 14; v_call: TRBV2; cdr3_nt: TGTGCCAGCAGTGCCGACAGGGGGGTGGAGACCCAGTACTTC; cdr3_aa: CASSADRGVETQYF
j_call: TRBJ2-7; clone_size: NA; d_call: TRBD1; cdr3_length: 15; v_call: TRBV6-6; cdr3_nt: TGTGCCAGCAGTCCCCGGGACAGGGCCTCCTACGAGCAGTACTTC; cdr3_aa: CASSPRDRASYEQYF
j_call: TRBJ2-7; clone_size: NA; d_call: NA; cdr3_length: 13; v_call: TRBV7-9; cdr3_nt: TGTGCCAGCAGCTTTCCGACGAGGGACGAGCAGTACTTC; cdr3_aa: CASSFPTRDEQYF
j_call: TRBJ2-7; clone_size: NA; d_call: NA; cdr3_length: 14; v_call: TRBV5-6; cdr3_nt: TGTGCCAGCAGCCATTACAGGAGCTCCTACGAGCAGTACTTC; cdr3_aa: CASSHYRSSYEQYF
j_call: TRBJ2-3; clone_size: NA; d_call: NA; cdr3_length: 15; v_call: TRBV9; cdr3_nt: TGTGCCAGCAGCGAAAGGGAGCGGTTAGATGATACGCAGTATTTT; cdr3_aa: CASSERERLDDTQYF
j_call: TRBJ2-3; clone_size: NA; d_call: TRBD2; cdr3_length: 20; v_call: TRBV13; cdr3_nt: TGTGCCAGCAGCTTAGGAGTACCACGACTAGCGGGGGGGAGGACAGATACGCAGTATTTT; cdr3_aa: CASSLGVPRLAGGRTDTQYF